This T cell receptor beta chain comes out of a study of CD8+CD57+ T cells in acquired aplastic anemia. Study results and limitations: Patients and controls shared twenty-nine CD8+ CDR3 sequences.

It was patients with CD8+CD57+ cell expansion by flow cytometry who were chosen for sequencing. Trimming removed 2 bases at V and 2 bases at J, with 12 bases between. The CDR3 runs 16 residues. Germline V gives CDR1 KGHDR, CDR2 SFDVKD. Genomic DNA provided the template from which TCR beta VDJ and CDR3 profiles were obtained. TCRdb re-derived calls from the reads in MiXCR, one entry per CDR3 protein. Of about 160,000 distinct CDR3 sequences in the sample, about two thirds are singletons; the top ten hold 40% to 55%. Notes on this clonotype: The target antigen is unknown.

Sample: sorted CD4+, CD8+, or CD8+CD57+ T cells (not recorded which) from PBMCs. The chain combines TRBV24-1 with TRBJ2-1; maybe TRBD1 (6 bases). The sequence derives from a human donor with aplastic anemia. The CDR3 region has the DNA TGTGCCACCAGTGATTCGACAGGAAAGACCTACAATGAGCAGTTCTTC. Amino acids: CATSDSTGKTYNEQFF.